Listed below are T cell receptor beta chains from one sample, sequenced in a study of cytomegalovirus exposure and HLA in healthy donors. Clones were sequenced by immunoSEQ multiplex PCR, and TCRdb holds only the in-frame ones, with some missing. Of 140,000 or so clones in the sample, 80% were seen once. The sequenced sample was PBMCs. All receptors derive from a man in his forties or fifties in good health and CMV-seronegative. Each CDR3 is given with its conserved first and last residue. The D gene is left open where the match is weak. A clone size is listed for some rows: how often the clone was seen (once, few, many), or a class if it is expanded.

CDR3 protein: CASRRTGEQPQHF
CDR3 DNA: TGTGCCAGCAGACGGACAGGGGAACAGCCCCAGCATTTT
D gene: TRBD1
J gene: TRBJ1-5
clone size: NA
V gene: TRBV28
CDR3 length: 13

CDR3 protein: CASSYIGRVHEQYF
CDR3 DNA: TGTGCCAGCAGTTACATAGGCAGGGTCCACGAGCAGTACTTC
D gene: NA
J gene: TRBJ2-7
clone size: NA
V gene: TRBV6-5
CDR3 length: 14

CDR3 protein: CASSQGPGGNTGELFF
CDR3 DNA: TGTGCCAGCAGCCAAGGGCCAGGGGGGAACACCGGGGAGCTGTTTTTT
D gene: TRBD1
J gene: TRBJ2-2
clone size: NA
V gene: TRBV9
CDR3 length: 16

CDR3 protein: CASSLDVRSGYTF
CDR3 DNA: TGCGCCAGCAGCTTGGACGTCAGAAGTGGCTACACCTTC
D gene: NA
J gene: TRBJ1-2
clone size: NA
V gene: TRBV5-1
CDR3 length: 13

CDR3 protein: CASSALDTPVYGYTF
CDR3 DNA: TGTGCCAGCAGTGCCCTCGACACCCCGGTCTATGGCTACACCTTC
D gene: NA
J gene: TRBJ1-2
clone size: NA
V gene: TRBV27
CDR3 length: 15

CDR3 protein: CASSETGGTAYEQYF
CDR3 DNA: TGCGCCAGCAGTGAGACCGGGGGGACGGCCTACGAGCAGTACTTC
D gene: TRBD2
J gene: TRBJ2-7
clone size: NA
V gene: TRBV10-2
CDR3 length: 15

CDR3 protein: CSVPPKTTYSNQPQHF
CDR3 DNA: TGCAGCGTCCCACCAAAGACAACGTATAGCAATCAGCCCCAGCATTTT
D gene: NA
J gene: TRBJ1-5
clone size: NA
V gene: TRBV29-1
CDR3 length: 16

CDR3 protein: CASSLLNGYKAGEKLFF
CDR3 DNA: TGTGCCAGCAGCTTACTTAATGGCTATAAGGCGGGGGAAAAACTGTTTTTT
D gene: NA
J gene: TRBJ1-4
clone size: NA
V gene: TRBV7-9
CDR3 length: 17

CDR3 protein: CASSPGQGIPNTEAFF
CDR3 DNA: TGTGCCAGCAGCCCGGGACAGGGGATACCGAACACTGAAGCTTTCTTT
D gene: TRBD1
J gene: TRBJ1-1
clone size: NA
V gene: TRBV27
CDR3 length: 16

CDR3 protein: CASSSLDRGFYYEQYF
CDR3 DNA: TGCGCCAGCAGCTCACTCGACAGGGGGTTTTACTACGAGCAGTACTTC
D gene: TRBD1
J gene: TRBJ2-7
clone size: NA
V gene: TRBV5-1
CDR3 length: 16

CDR3 protein: CASSTPAATDTQYF
CDR3 DNA: TGTGCCAGTAGTACCCCGGCGGCCACAGATACGCAGTATTTT
D gene: NA
J gene: TRBJ2-3
clone size: NA
V gene: TRBV19
CDR3 length: 14

CDR3 protein: CASSSVFTSTDTQYF
CDR3 DNA: TGTGCCAGCAGCTCGGTCTTTACTAGCACAGATACGCAGTATTTT
D gene: NA
J gene: TRBJ2-3
clone size: NA
V gene: TRBV6-5
CDR3 length: 15

CDR3 protein: CASSHFGQGSDTEAFF
CDR3 DNA: TGCGCCAGCAGCCACTTTGGGCAGGGAAGCGACACTGAAGCTTTCTTT
D gene: NA
J gene: TRBJ1-1
clone size: NA
V gene: TRBV4-1
CDR3 length: 16

CDR3 protein: CASSLPLAGPNEQFF
CDR3 DNA: TGTGCCAGCAGCTTGCCACTAGCGGGGCCCAATGAGCAGTTCTTC
D gene: TRBD2
J gene: TRBJ2-1
clone size: NA
V gene: TRBV5-4
CDR3 length: 15

CDR3 protein: CASSNTGGTEAFF
CDR3 DNA: TGTGCCAGTAGTAACACAGGGGGAACTGAAGCTTTCTTT
D gene: TRBD1
J gene: TRBJ1-1
clone size: NA
V gene: TRBV19
CDR3 length: 13

CDR3 protein: CASSLVGQGNEKLFF
CDR3 DNA: TGCGCCAGCAGCTTGGTGGGACAGGGGAACGAAAAACTGTTTTTT
D gene: TRBD1
J gene: TRBJ1-4
clone size: NA
V gene: TRBV5-1
CDR3 length: 15

CDR3 protein: CASSTDRGANYGYTF
CDR3 DNA: TGCGCCAGCAGCACTGACAGGGGAGCTAACTATGGCTACACCTTC
D gene: TRBD1
J gene: TRBJ1-2
clone size: NA
V gene: TRBV5-1
CDR3 length: 15

CDR3 protein: CASSQEGTGWEKLFF
CDR3 DNA: TGCGCCAGCAGCCAAGAGGGGACAGGGTGGGAAAAACTGTTTTTT
D gene: TRBD1
J gene: TRBJ1-4
clone size: NA
V gene: TRBV4-1
CDR3 length: 15

CDR3 protein: CASSQYREGGEQFF
CDR3 DNA: TGCGCCAGCAGCCAGTACAGGGAAGGAGGTGAGCAGTTCTTC
D gene: NA
J gene: TRBJ2-1
clone size: NA
V gene: TRBV4-1
CDR3 length: 14

CDR3 protein: CSARPFGGAEAFF
CDR3 DNA: TGCAGCGCCCGCCCTTTCGGGGGAGCTGAAGCTTTCTTT
D gene: NA
J gene: TRBJ1-1
clone size: NA
V gene: TRBV29-1
CDR3 length: 13

CDR3 protein: CASSMITTGTGPFMNTEAFF
CDR3 DNA: TGTGCCAGTAGTATGATTACCACCGGGACAGGGCCCTTCATGAACACTGAAGCTTTCTTT
D gene: TRBD1
J gene: TRBJ1-1
clone size: NA
V gene: TRBV19
CDR3 length: 20

CDR3 protein: CASRHRQYEKLFF
CDR3 DNA: TGTGCCAGTAGGCACCGACAGTATGAAAAACTGTTTTTT
D gene: NA
J gene: TRBJ1-4
clone size: NA
V gene: TRBV19
CDR3 length: 13

CDR3 protein: CASSGDRDEFF
CDR3 DNA: TGTGCCAGCAGCGGGGACAGGGACGAGTTCTTC
D gene: TRBD1
J gene: TRBJ2-1
clone size: few
V gene: TRBV5-6
CDR3 length: 11

CDR3 protein: CASSSTGSGELFF
CDR3 DNA: TGTGCCAGCAGTTCCACAGGGAGCGGGGAGCTGTTTTTT
D gene: NA
J gene: TRBJ2-2
clone size: NA
V gene: TRBV27
CDR3 length: 13

CDR3 protein: CASSRGGPGANVLTF
CDR3 DNA: TGTGCCAGCAGCCGAGGGGGCCCCGGGGCCAACGTCCTGACTTTC
D gene: TRBD1
J gene: TRBJ2-6
clone size: once
V gene: TRBV7-8
CDR3 length: 15